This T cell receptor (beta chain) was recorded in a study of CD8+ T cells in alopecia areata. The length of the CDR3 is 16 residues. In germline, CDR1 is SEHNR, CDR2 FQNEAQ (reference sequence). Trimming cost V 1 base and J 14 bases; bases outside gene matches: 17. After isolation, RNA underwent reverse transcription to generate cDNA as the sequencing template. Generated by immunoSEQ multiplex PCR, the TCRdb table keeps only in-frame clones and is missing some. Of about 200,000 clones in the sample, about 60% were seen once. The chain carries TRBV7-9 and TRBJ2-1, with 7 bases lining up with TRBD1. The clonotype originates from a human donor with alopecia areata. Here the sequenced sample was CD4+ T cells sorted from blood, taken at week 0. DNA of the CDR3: TGTGCCAGCAGCTTAGGCGGCAGGGGGACCCTCACCTTGGAGTTCTTC. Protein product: CASSLGGRGTLTLEFF. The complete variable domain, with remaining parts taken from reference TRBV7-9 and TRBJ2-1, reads DTGVSQNPRHKITKRGQNVTFRCDPISEHNRLYWYRQTLGQGPEFLTYFQNEAQLEKSRLLSDRFSAERPKGSFSTLEIQRTEQGDSAMYLCASSLGGRGTLTLEFFGPGTRLTVL.